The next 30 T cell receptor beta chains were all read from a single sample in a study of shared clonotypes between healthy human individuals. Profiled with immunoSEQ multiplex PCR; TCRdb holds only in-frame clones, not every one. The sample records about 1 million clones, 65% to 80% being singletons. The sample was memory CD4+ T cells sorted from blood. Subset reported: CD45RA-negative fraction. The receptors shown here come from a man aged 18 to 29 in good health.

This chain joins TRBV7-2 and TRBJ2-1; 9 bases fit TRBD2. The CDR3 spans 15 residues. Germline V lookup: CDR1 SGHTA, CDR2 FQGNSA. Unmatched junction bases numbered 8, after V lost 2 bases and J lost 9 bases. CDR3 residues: CASSLLGGRAGEQFF. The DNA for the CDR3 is TGTGCCAGCAGCTTATTGGGCGGGAGGGCCGGTGAGCAGTTCTTC.

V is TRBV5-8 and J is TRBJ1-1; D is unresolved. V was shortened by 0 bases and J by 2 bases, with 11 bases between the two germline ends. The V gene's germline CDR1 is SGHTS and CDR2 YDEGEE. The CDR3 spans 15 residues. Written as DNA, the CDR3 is TGTGCCAGCAGCTTGGCCTCCTTGGGTAACACTGAAGCTTTCTTT. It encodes CASSLASLGNTEAFF.

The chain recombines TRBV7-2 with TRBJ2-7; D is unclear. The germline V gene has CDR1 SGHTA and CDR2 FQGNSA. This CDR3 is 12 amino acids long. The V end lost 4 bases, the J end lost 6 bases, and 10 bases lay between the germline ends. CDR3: CASSSSRREQYF. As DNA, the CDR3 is TGTGCCAGCAGCTCCTCGCGGCGCGAGCAGTACTTC.

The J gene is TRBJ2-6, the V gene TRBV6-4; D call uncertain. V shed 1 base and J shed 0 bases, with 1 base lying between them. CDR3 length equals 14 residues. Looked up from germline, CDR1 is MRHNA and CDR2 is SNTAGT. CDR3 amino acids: CASSDYSGANVLTF. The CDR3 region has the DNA TGTGCCAGCAGTGACTACTCTGGGGCCAACGTCCTGACTTTC.

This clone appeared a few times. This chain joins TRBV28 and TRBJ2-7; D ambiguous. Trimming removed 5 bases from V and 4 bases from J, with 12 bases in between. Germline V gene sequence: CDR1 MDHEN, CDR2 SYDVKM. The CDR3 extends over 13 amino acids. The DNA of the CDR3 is TGTGCCAGCAGTCTACCCACCGTTTACGAGCAGTACTTC. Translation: CASSLPTVYEQYF.

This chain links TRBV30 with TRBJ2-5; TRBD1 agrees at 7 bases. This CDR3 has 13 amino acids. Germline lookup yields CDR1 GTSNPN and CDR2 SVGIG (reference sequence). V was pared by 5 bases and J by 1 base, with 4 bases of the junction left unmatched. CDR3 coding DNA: TGTGCCTGGGGGGGACAGTTCCAAGAGACCCAGTACTTC. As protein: CAWGGQFQETQYF. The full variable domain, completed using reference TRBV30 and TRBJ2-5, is SQTIHQWPATLVQPVGSPLSLECTVEGTSNPNLYWYRQAAGRGLQLLFYSVGIGQISSEVPQNLSASRPQDRQFILSSKKLLLSDSGFYLCAWGGQFQETQYFGPGTRLLVL.

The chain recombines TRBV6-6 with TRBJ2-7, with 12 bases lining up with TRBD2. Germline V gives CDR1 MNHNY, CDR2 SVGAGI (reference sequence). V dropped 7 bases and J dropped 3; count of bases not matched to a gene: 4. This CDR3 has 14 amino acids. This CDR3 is CASTQTSGGYEQYF. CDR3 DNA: TGTGCCAGCACTCAGACTAGCGGGGGCTACGAGCAGTACTTC.

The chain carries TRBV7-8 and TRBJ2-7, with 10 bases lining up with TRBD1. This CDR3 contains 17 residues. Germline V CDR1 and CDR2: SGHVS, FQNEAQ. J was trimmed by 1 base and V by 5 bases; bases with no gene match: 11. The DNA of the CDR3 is TGTGCCAGCAGCAAGACCTGGGGACAGGGGCTGTCCTACGAGCAGTACTTC. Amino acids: CASSKTWGQGLSYEQYF.

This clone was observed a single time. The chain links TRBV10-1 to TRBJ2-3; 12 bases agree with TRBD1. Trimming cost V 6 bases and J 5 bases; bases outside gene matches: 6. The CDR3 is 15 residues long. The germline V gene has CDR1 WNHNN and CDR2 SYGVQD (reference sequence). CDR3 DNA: TGCGCCAGCAGGGCCGGGACAGGGGGCCGAGATACGCAGTATTTT. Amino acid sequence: CASRAGTGGRDTQYF.

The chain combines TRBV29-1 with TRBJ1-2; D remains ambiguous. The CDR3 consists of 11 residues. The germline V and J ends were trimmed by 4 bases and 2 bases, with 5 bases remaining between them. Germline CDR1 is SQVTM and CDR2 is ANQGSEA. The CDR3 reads CSVGLNYGYTF. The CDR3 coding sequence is TGCAGCGTTGGGTTGAACTATGGCTACACCTTC. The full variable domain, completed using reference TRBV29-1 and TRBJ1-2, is SAVISQKPSRDICQRGTSLTIQCQVDSQVTMMFWYRQQPGQSLTLIATANQGSEATYESGFVIDKFPISRPNLTFSTLTVSNMSPEDSSIYLCSVGLNYGYTFGSGTRLTVV.

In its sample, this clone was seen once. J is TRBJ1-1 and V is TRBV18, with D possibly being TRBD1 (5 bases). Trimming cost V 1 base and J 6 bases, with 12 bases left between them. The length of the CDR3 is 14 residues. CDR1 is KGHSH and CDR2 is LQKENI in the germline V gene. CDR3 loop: CASSPLQGGAEAFF. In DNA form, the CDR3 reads TGTGCCAGCTCACCACTTCAGGGAGGGGCTGAAGCTTTCTTT. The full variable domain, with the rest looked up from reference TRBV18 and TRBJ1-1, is NAGVMQNPRHLVRRRGQEARLRCSPMKGHSHVYWYRQLPEEGLKFMVYLQKENIIDESGMPKERFSAEFPKEGPSILRIQQVVRGDSAAYFCASSPLQGGAEAFFGQGTRLTVV.

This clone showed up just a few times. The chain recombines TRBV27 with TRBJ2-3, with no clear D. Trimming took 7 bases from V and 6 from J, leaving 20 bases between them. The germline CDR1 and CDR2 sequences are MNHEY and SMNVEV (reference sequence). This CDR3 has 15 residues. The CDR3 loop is CASKIRASLRDTQYF. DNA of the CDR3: TGTGCCAGCAAGATCCGGGCCTCCTTACGGGATACGCAGTATTTT.

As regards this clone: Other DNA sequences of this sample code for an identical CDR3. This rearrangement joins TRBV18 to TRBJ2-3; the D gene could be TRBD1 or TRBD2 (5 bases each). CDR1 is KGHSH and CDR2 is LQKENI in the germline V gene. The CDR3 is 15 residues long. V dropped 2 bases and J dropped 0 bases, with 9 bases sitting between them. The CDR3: CASSPRGASTDTQYF. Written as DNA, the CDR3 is TGTGCCAGCTCACCAAGAGGGGCCAGCACAGATACGCAGTATTTT. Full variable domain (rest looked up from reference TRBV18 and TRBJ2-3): NAGVMQNPRHLVRRRGQEARLRCSPMKGHSHVYWYRQLPEEGLKFMVYLQKENIIDESGMPKERFSAEFPKEGPSILRIQQVVRGDSAAYFCASSPRGASTDTQYFGPGTRLTVL.

CDR3 protein: CASSFSQGPAFF. The CDR3 DNA reads TGTGCCAGCAGTTTCTCCCAGGGGCCAGCTTTCTTT. This sequence joins TRBV27 and TRBJ1-1; TRBD1 might be the D (6 bases). Per germline, CDR1 MNHEY and CDR2 SMNVEV (reference sequence). The CDR3 is made up of 12 amino acids. V gave up 3 bases and J gave up 10 bases, with 12 bases separating them.

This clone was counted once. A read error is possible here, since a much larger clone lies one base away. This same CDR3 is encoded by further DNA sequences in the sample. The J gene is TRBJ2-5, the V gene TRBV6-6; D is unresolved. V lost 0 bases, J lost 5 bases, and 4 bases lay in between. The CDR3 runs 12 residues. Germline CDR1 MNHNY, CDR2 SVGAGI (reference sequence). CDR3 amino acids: CASSYSGETQYF. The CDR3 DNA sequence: TGTGCCAGCAGTTACTCGGGGGAGACCCAGTACTTC.

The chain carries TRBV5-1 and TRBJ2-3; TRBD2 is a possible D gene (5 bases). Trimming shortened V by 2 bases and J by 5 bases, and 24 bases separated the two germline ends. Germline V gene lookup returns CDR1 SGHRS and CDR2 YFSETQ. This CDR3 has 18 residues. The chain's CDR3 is CASSFSMVPGEKGDTQYF. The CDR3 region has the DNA TGCGCCAGCAGCTTTAGCATGGTCCCCGGGGAGAAGGGAGATACGCAGTATTTT.

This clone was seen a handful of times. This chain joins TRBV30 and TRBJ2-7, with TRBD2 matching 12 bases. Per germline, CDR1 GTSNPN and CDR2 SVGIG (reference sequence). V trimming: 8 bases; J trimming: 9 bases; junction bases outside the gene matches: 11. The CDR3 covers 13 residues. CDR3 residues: CAGLTSGSSWQYF. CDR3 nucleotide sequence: TGTGCCGGGTTGACTAGCGGGAGCAGCTGGCAGTACTTC.

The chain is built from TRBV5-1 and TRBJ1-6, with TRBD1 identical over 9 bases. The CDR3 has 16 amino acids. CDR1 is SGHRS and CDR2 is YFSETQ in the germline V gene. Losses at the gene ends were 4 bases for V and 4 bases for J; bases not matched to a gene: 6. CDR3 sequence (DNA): TGCGCCAGCAGCCCGGGAGGACAGGGGTATAATTCACCCCTCCACTTT. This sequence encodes CASSPGGQGYNSPLHF.

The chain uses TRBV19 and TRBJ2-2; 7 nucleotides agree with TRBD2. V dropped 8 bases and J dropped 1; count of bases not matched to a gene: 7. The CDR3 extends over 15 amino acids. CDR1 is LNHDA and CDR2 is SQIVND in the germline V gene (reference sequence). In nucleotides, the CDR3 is TGTGCCAGTCCTAAGGGCGGGAGGAACACCGGGGAGCTGTTTTTT. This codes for CASPKGGRNTGELFF. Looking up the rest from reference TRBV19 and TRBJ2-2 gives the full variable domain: DGGITQSPKYLFRKEGQNVTLSCEQNLNHDAMYWYRQDPGQGLRLIYYSQIVNDFQKGDIAEGYSVSREKKESFPLTVTSAQKNPTAFYLCASPKGGRNTGELFFGEGSRLTVL.

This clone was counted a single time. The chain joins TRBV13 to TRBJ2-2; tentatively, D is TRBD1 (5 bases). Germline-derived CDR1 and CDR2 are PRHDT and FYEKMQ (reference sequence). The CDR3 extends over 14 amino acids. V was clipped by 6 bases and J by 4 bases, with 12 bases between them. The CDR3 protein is CASRQQGSTGELFF. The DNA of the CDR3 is TGTGCCAGCAGGCAGCAGGGATCCACCGGGGAGCTGTTTTTT.

CDR3 nucleotide sequence: TGTGCCTGGAGCGGGGGGGCCCAAGAGACCCAGTACTTC. Protein: CAWSGGAQETQYF. The chain carries TRBV30 and TRBJ2-5; 8 bases are a match to TRBD2. Germline V CDR1 and CDR2: GTSNPN, SVGIG (reference sequence). Losses at the gene ends were 3 bases for V and 1 base for J; bases not matched to a gene: 1. The CDR3 runs to 13 residues.

CDR3 bases: TGCGCCAGCAGCTTGGACAGGCCAGCTGAAGCTTTCTTT. Its protein product is CASSLDRPAEAFF. This sequence joins TRBV5-1 and TRBJ1-1; possible D gene TRBD1, 5 bases. CDR1 SGHRS and CDR2 YFSETQ come from the germline V gene. Trimming pared 0 bases from V and 6 bases from J, leaving 9 bases between. The CDR3 length is 13 residues.

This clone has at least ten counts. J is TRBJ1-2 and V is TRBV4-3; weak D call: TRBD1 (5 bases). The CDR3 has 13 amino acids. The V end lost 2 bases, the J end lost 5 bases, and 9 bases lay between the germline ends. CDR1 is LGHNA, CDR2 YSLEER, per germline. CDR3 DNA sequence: TGCGCCAGCAGCCAACTAGGGGTTTATGGCTACACCTTC. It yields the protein CASSQLGVYGYTF.

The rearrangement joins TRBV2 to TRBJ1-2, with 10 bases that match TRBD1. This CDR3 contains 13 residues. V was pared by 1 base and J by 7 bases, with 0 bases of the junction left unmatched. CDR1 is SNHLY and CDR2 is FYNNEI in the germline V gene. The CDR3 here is CASSEGQGAGYTF. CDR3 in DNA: TGTGCCAGCAGTGAAGGACAGGGGGCTGGCTACACCTTC.

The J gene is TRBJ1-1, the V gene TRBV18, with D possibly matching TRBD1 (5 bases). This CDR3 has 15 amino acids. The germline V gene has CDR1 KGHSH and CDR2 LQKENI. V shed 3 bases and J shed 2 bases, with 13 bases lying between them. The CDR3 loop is CASSPVGDVNTEAFF. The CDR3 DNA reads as TGTGCCAGCTCACCGGTAGGGGACGTAAACACTGAAGCTTTCTTT.

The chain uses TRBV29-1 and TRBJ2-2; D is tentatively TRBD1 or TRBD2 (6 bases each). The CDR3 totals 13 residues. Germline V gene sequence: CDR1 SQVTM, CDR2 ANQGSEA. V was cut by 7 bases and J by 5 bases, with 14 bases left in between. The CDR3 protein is CSGTRGGTGELFF. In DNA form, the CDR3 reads TGCAGCGGGACCCGAGGGGGGACCGGGGAGCTGTTTTTT.

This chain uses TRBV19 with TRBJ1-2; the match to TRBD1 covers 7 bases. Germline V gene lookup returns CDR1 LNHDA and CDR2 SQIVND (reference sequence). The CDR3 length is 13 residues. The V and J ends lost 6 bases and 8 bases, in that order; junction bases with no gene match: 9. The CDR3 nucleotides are TGTGCCAGTAGCACTACTACAGGGGACGGCTACACCTTC. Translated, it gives CASSTTTGDGYTF. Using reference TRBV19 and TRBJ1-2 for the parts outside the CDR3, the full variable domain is DGGITQSPKYLFRKEGQNVTLSCEQNLNHDAMYWYRQDPGQGLRLIYYSQIVNDFQKGDIAEGYSVSREKKESFPLTVTSAQKNPTAFYLCASSTTTGDGYTFGSGTRLTVV.

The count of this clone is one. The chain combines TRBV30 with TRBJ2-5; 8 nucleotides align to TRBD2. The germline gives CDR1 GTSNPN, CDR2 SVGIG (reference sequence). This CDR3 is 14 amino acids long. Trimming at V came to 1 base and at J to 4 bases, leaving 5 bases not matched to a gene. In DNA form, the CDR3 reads TGTGCCTGGAGTGCGGCTAGCGGGCGAGAGACCCAGTACTTC. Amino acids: CAWSAASGRETQYF.

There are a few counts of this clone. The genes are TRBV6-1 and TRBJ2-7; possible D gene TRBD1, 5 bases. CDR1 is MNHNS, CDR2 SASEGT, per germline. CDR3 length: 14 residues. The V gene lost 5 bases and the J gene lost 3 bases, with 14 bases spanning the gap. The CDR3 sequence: CASSPLDRGYEQYF. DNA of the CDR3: TGTGCCAGCAGTCCACTTGACAGAGGCTACGAGCAGTACTTC.

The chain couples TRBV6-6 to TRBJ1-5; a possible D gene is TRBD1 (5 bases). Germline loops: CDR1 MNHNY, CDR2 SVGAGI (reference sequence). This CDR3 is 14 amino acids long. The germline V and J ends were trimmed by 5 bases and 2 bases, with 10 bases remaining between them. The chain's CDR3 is CASSRGLGNQPQHF. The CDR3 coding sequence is TGTGCCAGCAGTAGGGGACTGGGCAATCAGCCCCAGCATTTT.